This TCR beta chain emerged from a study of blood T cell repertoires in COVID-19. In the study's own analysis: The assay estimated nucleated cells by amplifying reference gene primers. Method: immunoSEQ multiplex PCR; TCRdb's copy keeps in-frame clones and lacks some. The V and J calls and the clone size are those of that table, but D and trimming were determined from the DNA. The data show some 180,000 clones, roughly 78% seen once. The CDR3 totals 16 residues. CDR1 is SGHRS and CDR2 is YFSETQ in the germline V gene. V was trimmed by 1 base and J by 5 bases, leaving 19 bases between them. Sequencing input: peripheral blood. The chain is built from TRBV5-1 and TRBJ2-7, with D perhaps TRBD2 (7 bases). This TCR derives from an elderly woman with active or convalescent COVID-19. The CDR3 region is CASSLIGRGPPNEQYF. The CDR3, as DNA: TGCGCCAGCAGCTTGATTGGGCGGGGGCCCCCCAACGAGCAGTACTTC.